This T cell receptor (beta chain) was identified in a study of blood T cell repertoires in COVID-19. At the level of the study: Specimens from acute and convalescent COVID-19 originated in the United States, Italy and Spain. T cells, B-cell-depleted T cells, or PBMCs provided the cDNA or gDNA that served as material.

The V end was cut by 0 bases, the J end by 5 bases, with 10 bases between. CDR3 length: 14 amino acids. The germline CDR1 and CDR2 sequences are MNHEY and SVGAGI. Authors' data handling: For nucleated cells, counts were estimated from reference gene primer amplification. Profiled with immunoSEQ multiplex PCR; TCRdb holds only in-frame clones, not every one. V, J and clone size are those of that table, while D and trimming were read from the DNA. The sample lists 350,000 to 450,000 clones, approximately 86% occurring once. This TCR was sampled from a woman in her sixties with COVID-19, enrolled during active disease. The specimen was peripheral blood. This chain joins TRBV6-5 and TRBJ1-2; D uncertain. The CDR3 loop is CASSYSGSRYGYTF. In DNA, the CDR3 is TGTGCCAGCAGTTACTCTGGGAGTCGGTATGGCTACACCTTC.